A single sample is the source of the 21 T cell receptor beta chains below, sequenced in a study of blood T cell repertoires in COVID-19. TCRdb's copy holds only in-frame clones and misses some; the assay was immunoSEQ multiplex PCR. The sample holds tens of thousands of clones, around 90% seen once. The sequenced material came from peripheral blood. The receptors originated from a woman of 80 years or more with acute or convalescent COVID-19.

The gene calls are TRBV7-2 and TRBJ2-7; perhaps TRBD1 as D (5 bases). This CDR3 comprises 13 residues. CDR1 SGHTA and CDR2 FQGNSA come from the germline V gene. The V end was cut by 2 bases, the J end by 3 bases, with 8 bases between. This CDR3 is CASSLFQGYEQYF. DNA of the CDR3: TGTGCCAGCAGCTTATTTCAGGGCTACGAGCAGTACTTC.

This chain joins TRBV7-2 and TRBJ1-1; D is unclear. The CDR3 is 13 amino acids. The germline CDR1 and CDR2 sequences are SGHTA and FQGNSA. V was shortened by 1 base and J by 4 bases, with 7 bases between the two germline ends. The CDR3 nucleotides are TGTGCCAGCAGCTTAGACGGTATCACTGAAGCTTTCTTT. Protein: CASSLDGITEAFF.

CDR3 coding DNA: TGTGCCAGCAGCGTAGCGGGGGGGCCGAGACAAGAGACCCAGTACTTC. It specifies CASSVAGGPRQETQYF. The V and J genes are TRBV7-3 and TRBJ2-5; 11 bases map to TRBD2. Germline V gene lookup returns CDR1 SGHTA and CDR2 FQGTGA. V lost 5 bases to trimming and J lost 2 bases; unmatched junction nucleotides: 7. CDR3 length equals 16 residues. Together with reference TRBV7-3 and TRBJ2-5, the CDR3 gives the full variable domain: GAGVSQTPSNKVTEKGKYVELRCDPISGHTALYWYRQSLGQGPEFLIYFQGTGAADDSGLPNDRFFAVRPEGSVSTLKIQRTERGDSAVYLCASSVAGGPRQETQYFGPGTRLLVL.

This sequence joins TRBV18 and TRBJ2-5; D is uncertain. Germline V gene sequence: CDR1 KGHSH, CDR2 LQKENI. The germline V and J ends were trimmed by 1 base and 4 bases, with 7 bases remaining between them. This CDR3 is built from 13 residues. Here the CDR3 DNA reads TGTGCCAGCTCACCACTGCTCGGAGAGACCCAGTACTTC. This sequence encodes CASSPLLGETQYF.

The J gene is TRBJ1-1, the V gene TRBV6-5; 8 bases fit TRBD1. The CDR3 consists of 13 residues. CDR1 MNHEY and CDR2 SVGAGI come from the germline V gene. V dropped 5 bases and J dropped 6; count of bases not matched to a gene: 5. The CDR3 DNA is TGTGCCAGCAGTAGGGACAGGATGGCTGAAGCTTTCTTT. Translated: CASSRDRMAEAFF.

The chain combines TRBV6-4 with TRBJ2-2, with D hard to call. This CDR3 region has 14 residues. Germline V CDR1 and CDR2: MRHNA, SNTAGT. The V gene lost 4 bases and the J gene lost 0 bases, with 6 bases spanning the gap. The CDR3 here is CASSASANTGELFF. The CDR3 nucleotides read TGTGCCAGCAGTGCCAGCGCGAACACCGGGGAGCTGTTTTTT.

The chain joins TRBV27 to TRBJ2-5; 10 nucleotides agree with TRBD2. Trimming took 6 bases from V and 7 from J; bases not matched to a gene: 17. Looked up from germline, CDR1 is MNHEY and CDR2 is SMNVEV (reference sequence). The CDR3 is made up of 17 amino acids. In DNA form, the CDR3 reads TGTGCCAGCAGCTTTTTGACCGGGACTAGCGTTTTCGGGACCCAGTACTTC. As protein: CASSFLTGTSVFGTQYF.

The V and J genes are TRBV5-1 and TRBJ1-2; 9 bases align to TRBD1. The J segment lost 8 bases and the V segment lost 5 bases, leaving 7 bases of the junction unmatched. Germline V gene lookup returns CDR1 SGHRS and CDR2 YFSETQ. The CDR3 totals 13 residues. This CDR3 reads CASSTGGAKGYTF. The CDR3 DNA reads as TGCGCCAGCAGTACAGGGGGCGCGAAGGGCTACACCTTC.

This sequence joins TRBV12-3 or TRBV12-4 and TRBJ2-1; a possible D gene is TRBD2 (5 bases). The CDR3 is made up of 12 amino acids. Trimming pared 6 bases from V and 9 bases from J, leaving 12 bases between. The CDR3, as DNA: TGTGCCAGCAGGAGGGAGTCGGTTGAGCAGTTCTTC. It yields the protein CASRRESVEQFF.

The chain combines TRBV5-1 with TRBJ1-2; 7 nucleotides agree with TRBD1. The CDR3 sequence is 13 residues long. V trimming: 1 base; J trimming: 10 bases; junction bases outside the gene matches: 7. Germline V gene lookup returns CDR1 SGHRS and CDR2 YFSETQ. DNA for the CDR3: TGCGCCAGCAGCTTGTCAGGGGGGCTGGTCTACACCTTC. Residues: CASSLSGGLVYTF.

Only one count was recorded for this clone. The chain combines TRBV18 with TRBJ1-3; 8 nucleotides agree with TRBD1. This CDR3 spans 15 amino acids. Germline V gene sequence: CDR1 KGHSH, CDR2 LQKENI. V lost 3 bases and J lost 8; bases outside the gene matches: 9. This CDR3 reads CASSPLDRAVDTIYF. The CDR3 DNA is TGTGCCAGCTCACCTTTGGACAGGGCTGTGGACACCATATATTTT.

This clone has only one observation. The J gene is TRBJ2-1, the V gene TRBV6-2 or TRBV6-3; 7 bases are a match to TRBD2. The CDR3 extends over 14 amino acids. The ends lost 1 base at V and 5 bases at J; junction bases unmatched: 2. Germline CDR1 MNHEY, CDR2 SVGEGT. For the CDR3, the DNA is TGTGCCAGCAGTTACTGGGACTACGACAATGAGCAGTTCTTC. This translates into CASSYWDYDNEQFF.

V gene TRBV27 combines with J gene TRBJ1-1, with D unresolved. The germline CDR1 and CDR2 sequences are MNHEY and SMNVEV (reference sequence). The length of the CDR3 is 15 residues. V was cut by 5 bases and J by 0 bases, with 13 bases left in between. The CDR3 coding sequence is TGTGCCAGCAGTCCCTCCGGGGTAATGAACACTGAAGCTTTCTTT. This gives the protein CASSPSGVMNTEAFF.

The CDR3 DNA sequence: TGTGCCTGGACCCCCGGGTTCTATGGCTACACCTTC. Translated: CAWTPGFYGYTF. This sequence joins TRBV30 and TRBJ1-2, with unresolved D. Germline-derived CDR1 and CDR2 are GTSNPN and SVGIG (reference sequence). This CDR3 is 12 amino acids long. Between the trimmed V and J ends, which lost 4 bases and 4 bases, there was a span of 10 bases.

V is TRBV28 and J is TRBJ1-2, with TRBD1 matching 10 bases. Germline CDR1 reads MDHEN; CDR2 reads SYDVKM. CDR3 length: 15 residues. J gave up 6 bases and V 5 bases, and 9 bases lay outside the gene matches. As DNA, the CDR3 is TGTGCCAGCAGTATTCCCCCGGGACAGGGGCATGGCTACACCTTC. Protein: CASSIPPGQGHGYTF.

The gene calls are TRBV6-2 or TRBV6-3 and TRBJ1-5; tentative D call: TRBD1 (6 bases). The CDR3 sequence is 14 residues long. The V gene lost 2 bases and the J gene lost 5 bases, with 10 bases spanning the gap. Germline CDR1 MNHEY, CDR2 SVGEGT. CDR3 nucleotide sequence: TGTGCCAGCAGTTACCCGACAGGTTATCAGCCCCAGCATTTT. Translated, it gives CASSYPTGYQPQHF.

This clone was detected a few times. The chain combines TRBV6-5 with TRBJ1-2; maybe TRBD1 (5 bases). Deletions cut 7 bases from V and 8 bases from J, with 17 bases between. The germline V gene encodes CDR1 MNHEY and CDR2 SVGAGI. CDR3 length: 13 amino acids. The CDR3 DNA sequence: TGTGCCAGCACCACCGACAGTACTCGAGGCTACACCTTC. Its protein is CASTTDSTRGYTF.

The chain couples TRBV5-6 to TRBJ1-3; D is undetermined. The ends were cut back, 0 bases at V and 3 bases at J, with 7 bases in the middle. Germline V lookup: CDR1 SGHDT, CDR2 YYEEEE. This CDR3 region has 14 residues. CDR3: CASSLDAGGNTIYF. CDR3 bases: TGTGCCAGCAGCTTGGACGCCGGTGGAAACACCATATATTTT.

The chain combines TRBV10-3 with TRBJ2-1, with 9 nucleotides matching TRBD1. The germline gives CDR1 ENHRY, CDR2 SYGVKD. V trimming: 6 bases; J trimming: 11 bases; junction bases outside the gene matches: 5. CDR3 length: 12 amino acids. The CDR3 DNA reads as TGTGCCATCAGGGGGGACAGGGCTAAGCAGTTCTTC. Encoded protein: CAIRGDRAKQFF.

This clone was counted only a few times. The chain couples TRBV11-2 to TRBJ1-2, with D hard to call. The germline V gene encodes CDR1 SGHAT and CDR2 FQNNGV. The CDR3 runs to 13 residues. Trimming stripped 5 bases from V and 2 bases from J, with 9 bases between. DNA for the CDR3: TGTGCCAGCAGCCAGGAATCGAACTATGGCTACACCTTC. As protein: CASSQESNYGYTF.

V is TRBV19 and J is TRBJ2-3; 11 bases fit TRBD2. V shed 5 bases, J shed 6 bases, and the junction held 13 bases outside the gene matches. The CDR3 spans 17 residues. CDR1 and CDR2 (germline): LNHDA, SQIVND (reference sequence). CDR3: CASSARLAGPIVDTQYF. CDR3 coding DNA: TGTGCCAGTAGTGCGAGACTAGCGGGACCCATCGTGGATACGCAGTATTTT. The full variable domain, its missing parts supplied by reference TRBV19 and TRBJ2-3, is DGGITQSPKYLFRKEGQNVTLSCEQNLNHDAMYWYRQDPGQGLRLIYYSQIVNDFQKGDIAEGYSVSREKKESFPLTVTSAQKNPTAFYLCASSARLAGPIVDTQYFGPGTRLTVL.